The clone carrying this TCR beta chain was counted between two and nine times. Its antigen remains unidentified. The data are from a study of CD8 T cells in ankylosing spondylitis. Study-level findings and limits: A subset of motif variants has previously been described in the synovial fluid and blood of reactive arthritis. Within matched ankylosing spondylitis synovial fluid, disease-linked clones were reportedly significantly enriched. Typical of ankylosing spondylitis blood, it appeared, was a TCR beta motif of eight highly homologous variants. CD8+ cells made up the disease-linked clones, which were relatively rare in peripheral blood.

Germline V CDR1 and CDR2: DFQATT, SNEGSKA (reference sequence). The CDR3 spans 14 residues. The authors made TCR beta libraries by quantitative 5'-RACE with molecular barcodes. TCRdb itself ran the 5' RACE reads through MiXCR, one entry per CDR3 protein. Of about 800,000 distinct CDR3 sequences listed, about an eighth are singletons. The sample was blood, either unsorted or a sorted T cell fraction (not recorded which). The receptor was derived from a male donor with ankylosing spondylitis. The chain employs TRBV20-1 and TRBJ2-3, with 9 bases fitting TRBD1. The CDR3 DNA reads TGCAGGGCCGGCCGGACAGGGGGCACAGATACGCAGTATTTT. It codes for CRAGRTGGTDTQYF.